This T cell receptor beta chain derives from a study of blood T cell repertoires in COVID-19. Looking at the study overall: Spain, Italy and the United States supplied samples that represented acute and convalescent COVID-19.

V lost 0 bases, J lost 9 bases, and 12 bases lay in between. Germline V gene sequence: CDR1 LGHNA, CDR2 YSLEER. CDR3 size: 15 residues. Membership in each cohort depended on participant-reported clinical history. Measured with immunoSEQ multiplex PCR; TCRdb has only the in-frame clones, and not every one. The sample consists of more than 300,000 clones, roughly nine tenths of them appearing once. The J gene is TRBJ1-6, the V gene TRBV4-3; D is unresolved. Sequenced sample: PBMCs or T cells enriched from blood (not recorded which). This receptor was obtained from a young woman who had recovered from COVID-19. CDR3 amino acids: CASSQEASVGSPLHF. The CDR3 DNA reads as TGCGCCAGCAGCCAAGAAGCGTCAGTTGGTTCACCCCTCCACTTT.